The rows below give T cell receptor beta chains drawn from one sample of a study of cytomegalovirus exposure and HLA in healthy donors. The table came from immunoSEQ multiplex PCR; TCRdb's copy has only in-frame clones and leaves some out. Of about 280,000 clones listed, roughly 88% were seen once; the top ten hold roughly 1%. The sequencing input was PBMCs. The receptor set was obtained from a woman between 18 and 29 years old in good health and CMV-seronegative. Both conserved end residues are part of each CDR3. A D gene is named only where the DNA matches it firmly. Expanded clones are given a class, and other clones once, few, many or no size at all.

V gene	D gene	clone size	J gene	CDR3 DNA	CDR3 protein
TRBV29-1	-	-	TRBJ1-2	TGCAGCGTTCCGGACAGAGGCGGCTACACCTTC	CSVPDRGGYTF
TRBV15	-	-	TRBJ2-3	TGTGCCACCAGCAGAGGGGGCGGCAGCACAGATACGCAGTATTTT	CATSRGGGSTDTQYF
TRBV7-6	TRBD1	-	TRBJ2-7	TGTGCCAGCAGCTTAGGGACAGGTGGGATGCACGAGCAGTACTTC	CASSLGTGGMHEQYF
TRBV29-1	TRBD2	-	TRBJ2-7	TGCAGCGTCGCCCGAGGACTAGCGGGTAGCTCCTACGAGCAGTACTTC	CSVARGLAGSSYEQYF
TRBV10-3	-	-	TRBJ1-1	TGTGCCATCAGTGAGTCGATGGGGAGAGACACTGAAGCTTTCTTT	CAISESMGRDTEAFF
TRBV5-1	TRBD2	once	TRBJ2-5	TGCGCCAGCAGCTTGCTAGCGGGAGATCGAGAGACCCAGTACTTC	CASSLLAGDRETQYF
TRBV5-1	-	-	TRBJ1-1	TGCGCCAGCAGCTTGGGAATCGGCAGGGGTCCCCCTGAAGCTTTCTTT	CASSLGIGRGPPEAFF
TRBV2	-	-	TRBJ2-1	TGTGCCAGCATTAGCGATAGCTCCTACAATGAGCAGTTCTTC	CASISDSSYNEQFF
TRBV19	-	-	TRBJ1-1	TGTGCCAGTAGTATAGAGGAGAGAGGGGGAGCTTTCTTT	CASSIEERGGAFF
TRBV28	TRBD1	-	TRBJ1-2	TGTGCCAGCAGTTTGGAGACAGGGGGCAATGGCTACACCTTC	CASSLETGGNGYTF
TRBV7-9	-	once	TRBJ2-6	TGTGCCAGCAGCATTCCCTCCTCTGGGGCCAACGTCCTGACTTTC	CASSIPSSGANVLTF
TRBV19	-	-	TRBJ1-6	TGTGCCAGTCGCCTAGCCGGTCCGGGGAATTCACCCCTCCACTTT	CASRLAGPGNSPLHF
TRBV27	TRBD1	once	TRBJ1-2	TGTGCCAGCAGCGATTTTACAGGGGTTGGCTACACCTTC	CASSDFTGVGYTF
TRBV4-3	TRBD2	-	TRBJ2-5	TGCGCCAGCAGCCACGCCGGGGTAGCGGGAGAGACCCAGTACTTC	CASSHAGVAGETQYF
TRBV25-1	-	-	TRBJ2-1	TGTGCCAGCACTAAGGCGGGAACCTCCTACAATGAGCAGTTCTTC	CASTKAGTSYNEQFF
TRBV7-8	-	-	TRBJ2-1	TGTGCCAGCAGCTTAGCCCCCAGCGGAGGGCTAACCTATGAGCAGTTCTTC	CASSLAPSGGLTYEQFF
TRBV6-5	-	once	TRBJ2-7	TGTGCCAGCAGTTACCCAGGGGAACCCTACGAGCAGTACTTC	CASSYPGEPYEQYF
TRBV28	-	-	TRBJ1-2	TGTGCCAGCAGCCCAGGGAACTATGGCTACACCTTC	CASSPGNYGYTF
TRBV13	TRBD2	once	TRBJ2-7	TGTGCCAGCAGCTTATTTGGGACTAGCGGCTCCCACTCCTACGAGCAGTACTTC	CASSLFGTSGSHSYEQYF
TRBV27	TRBD2	-	TRBJ2-7	TGTGCCAGCAGGGTCAGCGGGACCCCCTCCTACGAGCAGTACTTC	CASRVSGTPSYEQYF
TRBV4-2	-	few	TRBJ2-7	TGTGCCAGCAGCCAAGTTCGGGGGTCCTACGAGCAGTACTTC	CASSQVRGSYEQYF
TRBV9	-	-	TRBJ2-7	TGTGCCAGCAGCGTAGGCGGATCCTACGAGCAGTACTTC	CASSVGGSYEQYF
TRBV12-5	-	once	TRBJ2-1	TGTGCTAGTGGTTTCCCCGGACTTGGCGACAATGAGCAGTTCTTC	CASGFPGLGDNEQFF
TRBV5-4	-	-	TRBJ2-7	TGTGCCAGCAGCTTGAACAGTTTCCGCGAGCAGTACTTC	CASSLNSFREQYF
TRBV19	TRBD2	-	TRBJ2-1	TGTGCCAGTAGTATGGGACTAGCTCGCGACAATGAGCAGTTCTTC	CASSMGLARDNEQFF
TRBV9	TRBD2	-	TRBJ2-7	TGTGCCAGCAGCTCGGGAGGGGGGGAGCAGTACTTC	CASSSGGGEQYF
TRBV19	-	-	TRBJ1-2	TGTGCCAGTAGTACGGCAGGGTTCAGCTATGGCTACACCTTC	CASSTAGFSYGYTF
TRBV6-5	TRBD2	-	TRBJ2-5	TGTGCCAGCAGTCCACTGGGAGGGAGGGGAGAGACCCAGTACTTC	CASSPLGGRGETQYF
TRBV6-5	-	-	TRBJ2-4	TGTGCCAGCAGTTACCGCGCGACTCAAAAAAACATTCAGTACTTC	CASSYRATQKNIQYF
TRBV2	-	-	TRBJ1-5	TGTGCCAGCAGTCACATGTTGTCAGAGGCATCTAGCAATCAGCCCCAGCATTTT	CASSHMLSEASSNQPQHF
TRBV25-1	-	-	TRBJ1-3	TGTGCCAGCAGTGAAGAGAGCCTCTCTGGAAACACCATATATTTT	CASSEESLSGNTIYF
TRBV2	TRBD1	-	TRBJ2-3	TGTGCCAGCAGTGGACAGGGAGTTTTTGCAGATACGCAGTATTTT	CASSGQGVFADTQYF
TRBV27	TRBD2	-	TRBJ2-1	TGTGCCAGCAGTTCCGGGACTAGCGGGAGACGGAATGAGCAGTTCTTC	CASSSGTSGRRNEQFF
TRBV27	-	-	TRBJ2-7	TGTGCCAGCAGTTTCTCCAGGGGCGACGCTCCCTACGAGCAGTACTTC	CASSFSRGDAPYEQYF
TRBV28	-	once	TRBJ2-1	TGTGCCAGCAGTGCAACAGGGACGGTGTTCAATGAGCAGTTCTTC	CASSATGTVFNEQFF
TRBV6-5	TRBD1	-	TRBJ1-1	TGTGCCACAAGGACAGGGCAGAACACTGAAGCTTTCTTT	CATRTGQNTEAFF
TRBV27	TRBD2	few	TRBJ2-7	TGTGCCAGCAGTTCTGTAGCGGGAGGGGAGTACGAGCAGTACTTC	CASSSVAGGEYEQYF
TRBV2	TRBD1	-	TRBJ1-2	TGTGCCAGCAGAATGGACAGGGGCTATGGCTACACCTTC	CASRMDRGYGYTF
TRBV2	TRBD1	-	TRBJ1-1	TGTGCCAGCAGCCGGGACAGGGCCTTGAACACTGAAGCTTTCTTT	CASSRDRALNTEAFF
TRBV6-6	-	-	TRBJ2-6	TGTGCCAGCAGTTACCGCGGTTCTGGGGCCAACGTCCTGACTTTC	CASSYRGSGANVLTF
TRBV28	TRBD2	-	TRBJ2-2	TGTGCCAGCAGTTCTACCGGGACTAGCGGGTCTTGGGGCCGTGGCACCGGGGAGCTGTTTTTT	CASSSTGTSGSWGRGTGELFF
TRBV7-8	TRBD2	-	TRBJ2-3	TGTGCCAGCAGCTTAGTCGCTAGCGGGAGCTTCCCAGATACGCAGTATTTT	CASSLVASGSFPDTQYF
TRBV9	TRBD2	-	TRBJ2-1	TGTGCCAGCAGCGTAGTAGCGGGAGGCACTCATATGTACAATGAGCAGTTCTTC	CASSVVAGGTHMYNEQFF
TRBV7-8	-	-	TRBJ1-2	TGTGCCAGCAGCCAACAGGGAAGTCACTATGGCTACACCTTC	CASSQQGSHYGYTF
TRBV29-1	-	-	TRBJ2-3	TGCAGCGTTGCCCCCGGTAGCACAGATACGCAGTATTTT	CSVAPGSTDTQYF
TRBV12-5	TRBD1	-	TRBJ2-2	TGTGCTAGTGGCTCCCACAGGGGACGGACCGGGGAGCTGTTTTTT	CASGSHRGRTGELFF
TRBV27	-	once	TRBJ1-1	TGTGCCAGCAGTCGACTCACAACAGGGATCAGAACCACGACGGCTGAAGCTTTCTTT	CASSRLTTGIRTTTAEAFF
TRBV2	TRBD2	-	TRBJ2-7	TGTGCCAGTGGGAGCCGACTAGCGGGATACGAGCAGTACTTC	CASGSRLAGYEQYF
TRBV7-2	-	-	TRBJ1-1	TGTGCCAGCAGCCCAGATTGGGCTAAGGCCGAAGCTTTCTTT	CASSPDWAKAEAFF
TRBV5-1	-	-	TRBJ1-1	TGCGCCAGCAGCTCGGTAACAGGGTTGGACACTGAAGCTTTCTTT	CASSSVTGLDTEAFF
TRBV14	TRBD1	-	TRBJ2-3	TGTGCCAGCAGCCAAGTAGGGGGCACCTGGGATACGCAGTATTTT	CASSQVGGTWDTQYF
TRBV6-1	-	few	TRBJ2-2	TGTGCCAGCAGGACAGGAGCGAACACCGGGGAGCTGTTTTTT	CASRTGANTGELFF
TRBV29-1	-	-	TRBJ2-1	TGCAGCGCCCAAGGGGTAGGGTCCTACAATGAGCAGTTCTTC	CSAQGVGSYNEQFF
TRBV5-6	-	-	TRBJ2-1	TGTGCCAGCAGCTTGGGAGGTACCGGGGGGCAGTTCTTC	CASSLGGTGGQFF
TRBV5-1	-	-	TRBJ2-7	TGCGCCAGCAGCCGGCCGCCGGGGGAGCAGTACTTC	CASSRPPGEQYF
TRBV7-3	-	-	TRBJ1-1	TGTGCCAGCAGCTCAAGACCACAGGGCTTGAACACTGAAGCTTTCTTT	CASSSRPQGLNTEAFF
TRBV2	TRBD1	-	TRBJ1-1	TGTGCCAGCAGCGTTACAGGGGGTACCACTGAAGCTTTCTTT	CASSVTGGTTEAFF
TRBV19	TRBD2	-	TRBJ2-3	TGTGCCAGTAGTATAGCTAGCGGGAGCTCAGATACGCAGTATTTT	CASSIASGSSDTQYF
TRBV2	TRBD1	-	TRBJ1-1	TGTGCCAGCACGAAATGGACAGGTGGAAACACTGAAGCTTTCTTT	CASTKWTGGNTEAFF